Listed below are T cell receptor beta chains from one sample, sequenced in a study of blood T cell repertoires in COVID-19. Repertoires were generated with immunoSEQ multiplex PCR, while TCRdb's copy carries only in-frame clones and drops some. The table includes some 200,000 clones, around 85% detected once. The sequenced sample was peripheral blood. The receptor source for this set is an elderly woman with acute or convalescent COVID-19. The CDR3 runs from the conserved cysteine through the conserved F or W. Each record gives: D gene, V gene, clone size, J gene, CDR3 protein, CDR3 DNA. D genes are given only for firm matches. Where a row states a size, it is once, few, many or the class of an expanded clone; other rows omit it.

>TRBD1|TRBV5-1|NA|TRBJ1-1
CASSPWTGETEAFF
TGCGCCAGCAGCCCGTGGACAGGGGAGACTGAAGCTTTCTTT
>NA|TRBV15|NA|TRBJ1-1
CATSSTGTEAFF
TGTGCCACCAGCAGCACGGGCACTGAAGCTTTCTTT
>TRBD2|TRBV27|NA|TRBJ2-7
CASSLGAGAYEQYF
TGTGCCAGCAGTTTGGGAGCGGGAGCTTACGAGCAGTACTTC
>TRBD2|TRBV5-4|NA|TRBJ2-3
CASSSGTSGPPSTDTQYF
TGTGCCAGCAGCTCCGGGACTAGCGGACCACCTAGCACAGATACGCAGTATTTT
>TRBD1|TRBV6-5|NA|TRBJ1-6
CASSFRTGGANSPLHF
TGTGCCAGCAGTTTCCGGACAGGGGGTGCAAATTCACCCCTCCACTTT
>NA|TRBV12-3/TRBV12-4|NA|TRBJ1-2
CASSFRERGYTF
TGTGCCAGCAGTTTCAGGGAAAGAGGCTACACCTTC
>NA|TRBV19|NA|TRBJ1-1
CASSLDSRLTEAFF
TGTGCCAGTAGCCTCGACAGTAGATTAACTGAAGCTTTCTTT
>NA|TRBV2|once|TRBJ2-7
CASSAGVAFTSYEQYF
TGTGCCAGCAGTGCAGGGGTAGCCTTCACCTCCTACGAGCAGTACTTC
>NA|TRBV11-3|NA|TRBJ2-7
CASSQDSHEQYF
TGTGCCAGCAGCCAAGACAGCCACGAGCAGTACTTC
>NA|TRBV21-1|NA|TRBJ2-7
CASSKWRQGVSSYEQYF
TGTGCCAGCAGCAAATGGAGACAGGGGGTTTCCTCCTACGAGCAGTACTTC
>NA|TRBV19|NA|TRBJ2-7
CELRGEQYF
TGCGAGCTCAGGGGCGAGCAGTACTTC
>TRBD2|TRBV11-2|NA|TRBJ2-1
CASSYLGLVGEQFF
TGTGCCAGCAGCTACCTGGGACTAGTCGGCGAGCAGTTCTTC
>TRBD2|TRBV6-2/TRBV6-3|NA|TRBJ2-2
CASSRGGSNTGELFF
TGTGCCAGCAGCCGCGGGGGGTCGAACACCGGGGAGCTGTTTTTT
>NA|TRBV29-1|NA|TRBJ1-3
CSALRRGSGNTIYF
TGCAGCGCACTACGTAGGGGATCTGGAAACACCATATATTTT
>NA|TRBV4-3|NA|TRBJ2-1
CASSQDRGQGHEQFF
TGCGCCAGCAGCCAAGATCGCGGCCAGGGGCATGAGCAGTTCTTC
>TRBD1|TRBV9|NA|TRBJ1-3
CASSVGTGGNTIYF
TGTGCCAGCAGCGTAGGGACAGGGGGAAACACCATATATTTT
>NA|TRBV11-3|NA|TRBJ2-2
CASSPRSLANTGELFF
TGTGCCAGCAGCCCACGGTCCCTCGCGAACACCGGGGAGCTGTTTTTT
>TRBD2|TRBV5-1|NA|TRBJ2-1
CASSSRTSGGYSYNEQFF
TGCGCCAGCAGCTCACGGACTAGCGGGGGGTACTCCTACAATGAGCAGTTCTTC
>TRBD2|TRBV2|NA|TRBJ2-7
CASSERLAGASYEQYF
TGTGCCAGCAGTGAAAGGCTAGCGGGGGCCTCTTACGAGCAGTACTTC
>NA|TRBV6-1|once|TRBJ1-1
CASSEVDSGDTEAFF
TGTGCCAGCAGTGAGGTAGACAGCGGGGACACTGAAGCTTTCTTT
>NA|TRBV5-6|NA|TRBJ2-7
CASSRINRVGEQYF
TGTGCCAGCAGCCGAATAAACAGGGTGGGGGAGCAGTACTTC
>NA|TRBV30|NA|TRBJ2-3
CAWGTQPSTDTQYF
TGTGCCTGGGGGACTCAGCCTAGCACAGATACGCAGTATTTT
>TRBD2|TRBV9|once|TRBJ2-5
CASSVAGLAGGGETQYF
TGTGCCAGCAGCGTAGCCGGTCTAGCGGGAGGAGGGGAGACCCAGTACTTC
>NA|TRBV11-2|NA|TRBJ1-5
CASSLSQVPNQPQHF
TGTGCCAGCAGCTTATCCCAGGTCCCCAATCAGCCCCAGCATTTT
>TRBD1|TRBV6-2/TRBV6-3|once|TRBJ2-7
CASSYPSGGWGYEQYF
TGTGCCAGCAGTTACCCCTCAGGGGGCTGGGGCTACGAGCAGTACTTC
>NA|TRBV24-1|NA|TRBJ2-1
CATSQAGNYNEQFF
TGTGCCACCTCCCAGGCGGGGAACTACAATGAGCAGTTCTTC
>TRBD2|TRBV19|NA|TRBJ2-1
CASSIVGTRTSGGNEQFF
TGTGCCAGTAGTATAGTTGGGACCCGAACTAGCGGGGGGAATGAGCAGTTCTTC
>NA|TRBV9|NA|TRBJ1-2
CASSVGAGNSPGPYGYTF
TGTGCCAGCAGCGTAGGGGCGGGAAACTCTCCCGGACCCTATGGCTACACCTTC
>TRBD2|TRBV7-7|NA|TRBJ2-3
CASSLGLASDTQYF
TGTGCCAGCAGCCTGGGACTAGCGTCAGATACGCAGTATTTT
>TRBD1|TRBV9|NA|TRBJ1-4
CASSPRTGASGEKLFF
TGTGCCAGCAGCCCGCGGACAGGGGCCAGTGGTGAAAAACTGTTTTTT
>TRBD1|TRBV7-2|NA|TRBJ1-3
CASSPTGGPGNTIYF
TGTGCCAGCAGTCCGACAGGGGGCCCTGGAAACACCATATATTTT
>NA|TRBV5-1|NA|TRBJ2-3
CASSSDSTDTQYF
TGCGCCAGCAGCTCGGACTCCACAGATACGCAGTATTTT
>NA|TRBV4-3|few|TRBJ1-5
CASSPGHSNQPQHF
TGCGCCAGCAGCCCTGGACATAGCAATCAGCCCCAGCATTTT